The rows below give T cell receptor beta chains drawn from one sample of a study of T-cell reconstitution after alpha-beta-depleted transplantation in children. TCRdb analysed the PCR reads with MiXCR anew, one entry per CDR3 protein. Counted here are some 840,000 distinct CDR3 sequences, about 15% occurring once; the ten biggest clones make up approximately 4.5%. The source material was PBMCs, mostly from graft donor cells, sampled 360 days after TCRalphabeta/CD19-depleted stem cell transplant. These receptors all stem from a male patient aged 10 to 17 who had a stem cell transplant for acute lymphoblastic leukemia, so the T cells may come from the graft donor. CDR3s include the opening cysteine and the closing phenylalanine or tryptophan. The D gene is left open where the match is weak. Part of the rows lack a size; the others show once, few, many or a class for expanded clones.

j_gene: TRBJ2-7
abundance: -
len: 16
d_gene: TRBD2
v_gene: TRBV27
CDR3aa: CASSLTGLAGGYEQYF
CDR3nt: TGTGCCAGCAGTTTAACGGGACTAGCGGGAGGCTACGAGCAGTACTTC

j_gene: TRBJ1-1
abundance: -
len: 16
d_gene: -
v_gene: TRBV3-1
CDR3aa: CASSQVPGRINTEAFF
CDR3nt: TGTGCCAGCAGCCAAGTTCCGGGACGGATTAACACTGAAGCTTTCTTT

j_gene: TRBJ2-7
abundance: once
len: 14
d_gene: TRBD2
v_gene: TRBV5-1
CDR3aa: CASSLSGGWYEQYF
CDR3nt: TGCGCCAGCAGCTTGAGCGGGGGGTGGTACGAGCAGTACTTC

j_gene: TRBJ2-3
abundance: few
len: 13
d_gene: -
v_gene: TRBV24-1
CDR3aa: CATSDLQGRTQYF
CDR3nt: TGTGCCACCAGTGATTTACAGGGTCGCACGCAGTATTTT

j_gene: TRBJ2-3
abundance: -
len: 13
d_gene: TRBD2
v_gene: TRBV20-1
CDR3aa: CSATAPTGTSMYF
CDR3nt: TGCAGTGCTACAGCACCAACCGGGACTAGCATGTATTTT

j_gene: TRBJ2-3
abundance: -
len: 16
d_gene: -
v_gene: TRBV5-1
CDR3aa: CASSGLAETSTDTQYF
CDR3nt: TGCGCCAGCAGCGGTTTAGCGGAAACTAGCACAGATACGCAGTATTTT

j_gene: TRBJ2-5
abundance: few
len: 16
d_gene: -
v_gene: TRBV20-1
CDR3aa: CSARGRAGLYQETQYF
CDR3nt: TGCAGTGCTAGAGGAAGGGCGGGTCTGTACCAAGAGACCCAGTACTTC

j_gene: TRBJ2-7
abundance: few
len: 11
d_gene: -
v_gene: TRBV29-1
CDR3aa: CSARHSSEQYF
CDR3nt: TGCAGCGCCCGACACTCCTCCGAGCAGTACTTC

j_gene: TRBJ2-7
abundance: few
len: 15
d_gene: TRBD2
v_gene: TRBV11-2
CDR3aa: CASSVYSGRAYEQYF
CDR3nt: TGTGCCAGCAGCGTATACAGCGGGAGGGCCTACGAGCAGTACTTC

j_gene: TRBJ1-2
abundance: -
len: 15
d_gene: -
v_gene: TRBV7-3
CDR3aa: CASSVGDGFSYGYTF
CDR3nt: TGTGCCAGCAGCGTCGGGGACGGATTTTCCTATGGCTACACCTTC

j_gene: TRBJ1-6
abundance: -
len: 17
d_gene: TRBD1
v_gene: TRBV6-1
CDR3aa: CASSRRQGASYNSPLHF
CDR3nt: TGTGCCAGCAGCCGCCGACAGGGGGCATCCTATAATTCACCCCTCCACTTT

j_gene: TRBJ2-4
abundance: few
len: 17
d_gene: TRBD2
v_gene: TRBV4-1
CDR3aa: CASSGGLAGKTKNIQYF
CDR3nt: TGCGCCAGCAGCGGGGGACTAGCGGGAAAAACCAAAAACATTCAGTACTTC

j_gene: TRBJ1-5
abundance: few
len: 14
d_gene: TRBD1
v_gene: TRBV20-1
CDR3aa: CSARGTGEVQPQHF
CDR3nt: TGCAGTGCTAGAGGTACAGGGGAGGTTCAGCCCCAGCATTTT

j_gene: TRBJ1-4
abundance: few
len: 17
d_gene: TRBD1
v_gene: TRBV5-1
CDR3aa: CASSLGDRRNARKKLFF
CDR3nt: TGCGCCAGCAGCTTGGGGGACAGAAGAAATGCCCGGAAAAAACTGTTTTTT

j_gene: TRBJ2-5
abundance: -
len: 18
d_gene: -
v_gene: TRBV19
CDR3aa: CASSINPLDSLHQETQYF
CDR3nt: TGTGCCAGTAGTATAAACCCCCTTGACAGCCTCCACCAAGAGACCCAGTACTTC

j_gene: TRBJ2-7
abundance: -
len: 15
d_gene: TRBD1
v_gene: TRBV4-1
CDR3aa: CASRSTGTGGDEQYF
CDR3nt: TGCGCCAGCAGAAGCACCGGGACAGGGGGGGACGAGCAGTACTTC

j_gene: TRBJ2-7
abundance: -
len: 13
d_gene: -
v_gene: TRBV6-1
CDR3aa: CASSEALLYEQYF
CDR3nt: TGTGCCAGCAGTGAAGCCCTCCTCTACGAGCAGTACTTC

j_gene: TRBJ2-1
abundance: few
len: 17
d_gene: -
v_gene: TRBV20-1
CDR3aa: CSARVPAAAGYWNEQFF
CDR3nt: TGCAGTGCTAGAGTCCCGGCTGCGGCGGGCTATTGGAATGAGCAGTTCTTC

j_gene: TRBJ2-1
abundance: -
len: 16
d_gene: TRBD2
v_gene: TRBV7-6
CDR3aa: CASSSTTSGDNNEQFF
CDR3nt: TGTGCCAGCAGCTCTACGACTAGCGGGGATAACAATGAGCAGTTCTTC

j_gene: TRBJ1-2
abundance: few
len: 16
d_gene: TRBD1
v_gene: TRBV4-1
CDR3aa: CASSQDGTGGAYGYTF
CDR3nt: TGCGCCAGCAGCCAAGATGGGACAGGGGGCGCGTATGGCTACACCTTC

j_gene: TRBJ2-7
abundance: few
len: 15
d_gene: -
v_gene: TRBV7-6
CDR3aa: CASSLGEGVAYEQYF
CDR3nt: TGTGCCAGCAGCTTAGGCGAGGGTGTCGCCTACGAGCAGTACTTC

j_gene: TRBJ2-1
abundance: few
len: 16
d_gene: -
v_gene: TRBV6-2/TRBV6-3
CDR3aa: CASSPSPGSSYNEQFF
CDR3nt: TGTGCCAGCAGCCCTTCTCCCGGGAGTTCCTACAATGAGCAGTTCTTC

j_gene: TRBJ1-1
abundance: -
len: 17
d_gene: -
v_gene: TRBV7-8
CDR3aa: CASSLRLRTVRNTEAFF
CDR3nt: TGTGCCAGCAGCTTACGACTCCGGACAGTAAGGAACACTGAAGCTTTCTTT

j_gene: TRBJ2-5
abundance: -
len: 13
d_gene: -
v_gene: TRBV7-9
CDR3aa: CASWGAFQETQYF
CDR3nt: TGTGCCAGCTGGGGGGCATTTCAAGAGACCCAGTACTTC

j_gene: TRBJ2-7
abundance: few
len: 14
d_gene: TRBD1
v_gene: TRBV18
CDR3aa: CASSRQTGDHEQYF
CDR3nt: TGTGCCAGCTCAAGACAGACAGGGGACCACGAGCAGTACTTC